The clone carrying this T cell receptor (beta chain) has just one count. The antigen is not known. The sample belongs to a study of T cells in localized non-small cell lung cancer. Profiled with immunoSEQ multiplex PCR; TCRdb holds only in-frame clones, not every one. The data show about 53,000 clones, roughly 84% seen once. Trimming left V 5 bases short and J 3 bases short, with 10 bases between. CDR3 length equals 13 residues. Germline assignment: CDR1 SGHTA and CDR2 FQGNSA. Notes on the study in general: Maximal T cell clonality occurred in uninvolved adjacent lung, with tumor ranking below it. Detection in adjacent lung was observed for a median roughly 55 of the top 100 tumor clones. Heterogeneity is still possible, as just one tumor region was sequenced.

The source of this sequence is a man aged 40 to 70 with stage III lung adenocarcinoma. The chain carries TRBV7-2 and TRBJ1-1, with unresolved D. The sequences come from peripheral blood mononuclear cells, collected before any cancer treatment. The CDR3 here is CASSVYDDTEAFF. In DNA form, the CDR3 reads TGTGCCAGCAGCGTTTACGACGACACTGAAGCTTTCTTT.